This passage covers 23 T cell receptor beta chains from one sample sequenced in a study of identifying expanded T cells in peripheral blood. Libraries were prepared by immunoSEQ multiplex PCR; TCRdb keeps only in-frame clonotypes and omits some of them. The data hold about 81,000 clones, with over 80% observed a single time. Specimen: blood. These TCRs come from a person aged 18-69 years in good health.

This chain links TRBV7-2 with TRBJ2-7; 10 bases align to TRBD2. The germline gives CDR1 SGHTA, CDR2 FQGNSA. The CDR3 covers 18 residues. V lost 3 bases and J lost 5; bases outside the gene matches: 16. The CDR3 sequence is CASSFPPEREGPRNEQYF. The CDR3 DNA follows: TGTGCCAGCAGCTTCCCTCCCGAGCGGGAGGGCCCTCGGAACGAGCAGTACTTC.

The chain combines TRBV28 with TRBJ2-7; 7 nucleotides match TRBD1. The germline CDR1 and CDR2 sequences are MDHEN and SYDVKM. This CDR3 region has 14 residues. The trim removed 6 bases at V and 7 bases at J, leaving 12 bases unmatched. The CDR3 sequence is CASRSPGQRFEQYF. Written as DNA, the CDR3 is TGTGCCAGCAGATCACCGGGACAGCGTTTTGAGCAGTACTTC.

The J gene is TRBJ1-5, the V gene TRBV19; D is unclear. This CDR3 has 16 residues. Germline CDR1 LNHDA, CDR2 SQIVND (reference sequence). V lost 1 base to trimming and J lost 5 bases, with 15 bases between them. In DNA form, the CDR3 reads TGTGCCAGTAGTATAGGTGGCAGATTTAGGGATCAGCCCCAGCATTTT. It is translated as CASSIGGRFRDQPQHF. Complete variable domain (other parts from reference TRBV19 and TRBJ1-5): DGGITQSPKYLFRKEGQNVTLSCEQNLNHDAMYWYRQDPGQGLRLIYYSQIVNDFQKGDIAEGYSVSREKKESFPLTVTSAQKNPTAFYLCASSIGGRFRDQPQHFGDGTRLSIL.

This rearrangement joins TRBV28 to TRBJ1-4; 7 bases are a match to TRBD1. Germline CDR1 is MDHEN and CDR2 is SYDVKM. This CDR3 is 19 amino acids long. The V segment lost 7 bases and the J segment 0 bases; nucleotides outside the gene matches: 17. CDR3 in amino acids: CASKTGRGQVGSTNEKLFF. In DNA, the CDR3 is TGTGCCAGCAAAACAGGACGAGGACAGGTGGGATCAACTAATGAAAAACTGTTTTTT.

This chain links TRBV1 with TRBJ2-3; the D call of TRBD1 is as the table states it, not checked on the DNA. TRBV1 is given as a pseudogene. This CDR3 has 14 residues. For the CDR3, the DNA is TGCACCAGCAGCCACCCTCCACAATGCGATACGCAGTATTTT. Its translation is CTSSHPPQCDTQYF.

V gene TRBV7-9 combines with J gene TRBJ1-4; D might be TRBD1 (5 bases). The CDR3 extends over 14 amino acids. From germline, CDR1 is SEHNR and CDR2 FQNEAQ (reference sequence). The V and J ends lost 0 bases and 8 bases respectively, with 10 bases between them. The CDR3 nucleotides read TGTGCCAGCAGCTTAGCGGGGGGAAGGGAAAAACTGTTTTTT. Protein product: CASSLAGGREKLFF.

This chain connects TRBV7-2 to TRBJ2-3; D is perhaps TRBD1 or TRBD2 (6 bases each). V lost 4 bases to trimming and J lost 6 bases, with 14 bases between them. The CDR3 has 14 residues. Per germline, CDR1 SGHTA and CDR2 FQGNSA. DNA of the CDR3: TGTGCCAGCAGCTCTAACAGGGAGGTGGATACGCAGTATTTT. Its translation is CASSSNREVDTQYF.

In regard to this clone: Other nucleotide sequences from this sample produce the same CDR3. J is TRBJ1-3 and V is TRBV28; D is ambiguous. V dropped 3 bases and J dropped 1 base, with 1 base sitting between them. This CDR3 contains 12 residues. Per the germline V gene, CDR1 is MDHEN and CDR2 is SYDVKM. CDR3 in DNA: TGTGCCAGCAGTTTTTCTGGAAACACCATATATTTT. Translating gives CASSFSGNTIYF. The complete variable domain, with remaining parts taken from reference TRBV28 and TRBJ1-3, reads DVKVTQSSRYLVKRTGEKVFLECVQDMDHENMFWYRQDPGLGLRLIYFSYDVKMKEKGDIPEGYSVSREKKERFSLILESASTNQTSMYLCASSFSGNTIYFGEGSWLTVV.

The chain employs TRBV6-1 and TRBJ2-7; 7 bases map to TRBD2. The CDR3 contains 14 residues. Unmatched junction bases numbered 9, after V lost 4 bases and J lost 6 bases. Per the germline V gene, CDR1 is MNHNS and CDR2 is SASEGT. CDR3 sequence (DNA): TGTGCCAGCAGTGTGGGCAGACTAGCTAGCGAGCAGTACTTC. Encoded protein: CASSVGRLASEQYF.

The rearrangement joins TRBV18 to TRBJ1-5; D not certain. There are 13 residues in the CDR3. Germline CDR1 KGHSH, CDR2 LQKENI. V gave up 3 bases and J gave up 4 bases, with 7 bases separating them. CDR3 coding DNA: TGTGCCAGCTCACCGCAAGGGAATCAGCCCCAGCATTTT. Its translation is CASSPQGNQPQHF.

The chain links TRBV19 to TRBJ2-3; unclear D gene. Germline values: CDR1 LNHDA, CDR2 SQIVND (reference sequence). This CDR3 contains 13 residues. V was clipped by 1 base and J by 2 bases, with 4 bases between them. In nucleotides, the CDR3 is TGTGCCAGTAGTATAGGGCACACAGATACGCAGTATTTT. Its translation: CASSIGHTDTQYF.

The chain is built from TRBV28 and TRBJ1-2; D uncertain. The CDR3 loop spans 11 amino acids. The V end was cut by 3 bases, the J end by 7 bases, with 6 bases between. The germline CDR1 and CDR2 sequences are MDHEN and SYDVKM. The CDR3 nucleotides read TGTGCCAGCAGTTTGGTGGGTGGCTACACCTTC. Protein sequence: CASSLVGGYTF.

The V call is TRBV7-8, the J call TRBJ2-3; 11 bases line up with TRBD2. With V trimmed by 4 bases and J by 5 bases, 8 bases remained unmatched. Germline V gene sequence: CDR1 SGHVS, CDR2 FQNEAQ. This CDR3 comprises 16 residues. In DNA form, the CDR3 reads TGTGCCAGCAGCTCCCGACTAGCGGGACCAGGAGATACGCAGTATTTT. Protein sequence: CASSSRLAGPGDTQYF. The whole variable domain, filled in from reference TRBV7-8 and TRBJ2-3, reads GAGVSQSPRYKVAKRGQDVALRCDPISGHVSLFWYQQALGQGPEFLTYFQNEAQLDKSGLPSDRFFAERPEGSVSTLKIQRTQQEDSAVYLCASSSRLAGPGDTQYFGPGTRLTVL.

This chain connects TRBV4-2 to TRBJ2-7, with D possibly called TRBD1 or TRBD2 (5 bases each). The CDR3 has 16 residues. Germline assignment: CDR1 LGHNA and CDR2 YNFKEQ. V lost 0 bases, J lost 4 bases, and 16 bases lay in between. The CDR3 nucleotides are TGTGCCAGCAGCCAAGATCGAGGAGCTGGGGGTTACGAGCAGTACTTC. It codes for CASSQDRGAGGYEQYF.

The chain uses TRBV6-4 and TRBJ1-3; D ambiguous. Germline lookup yields CDR1 MRHNA and CDR2 SNTAGT. CDR3 length equals 18 residues. V gave up 2 bases and J gave up 1 base, with 18 bases separating them. CDR3 region: CASSDPRGKKPSGNTIYF. The CDR3 DNA is TGTGCCAGCAGTGACCCACGAGGGAAGAAGCCTTCTGGAAACACCATATATTTT.

The sample holds a few counts of this clone. Additional DNA sequences in this sample encode the identical CDR3. The rearrangement joins TRBV7-9 to TRBJ2-7, with D uncertain. Trimming removed 1 base from V and 0 bases from J, with 7 bases in between. Germline CDR1 reads SEHNR; CDR2 reads FQNEAQ (reference sequence). This CDR3 has 14 amino acids. The CDR3 region has the DNA TGTGCCAGCAGCTTAGGGGGTCTCTCCTACGAGCAGTACTTC. This translates into CASSLGGLSYEQYF.

The V call is TRBV11-2, the J call TRBJ2-3; 7 nucleotides agree with TRBD1. V trimming: 0 bases; J trimming: 4 bases; junction bases outside the gene matches: 1. CDR1 and CDR2 (germline): SGHAT, FQNNGV. The CDR3 is 14 amino acids. The CDR3 nucleotides are TGTGCCAGCAGCTTAGACACAGGGGCAGATACGCAGTATTTT. This translates into CASSLDTGADTQYF.

CDR3 residues: CATSSGLRAYEQYF. CDR3 sequence (DNA): TGTGCCACCAGCAGTGGGCTTAGAGCGTACGAGCAGTACTTC. The genes are TRBV15 and TRBJ2-7; no clear D. The CDR3 loop spans 14 amino acids. The ends were cut back, 3 bases at V and 4 bases at J, with 13 bases in the middle. Germline-derived CDR1 and CDR2 are LNHNV and YYDKDF (reference sequence).

The chain combines TRBV11-2 with TRBJ1-4; TRBD1 agrees at 8 bases. The junction had 7 bases not matched to a gene; V was cut back by 5 bases and J by 5 bases. Germline-derived CDR1 and CDR2 are SGHAT and FQNNGV. The CDR3 has 15 residues. The CDR3 DNA sequence: TGTGCCAGCAGCGGGCCGGGACAGGCCAATGAAAAACTGTTTTTT. It codes for CASSGPGQANEKLFF.

Comments on this clone: The junction departs from germline at one end; a sequencing error may be responsible. The J gene is TRBJ2-1, the V gene TRBV7-7; unclear D gene. The CDR3 is 14 residues long. Looked up from germline, CDR1 is SSHAT and CDR2 is FNYEAQ (reference sequence). CDR3 sequence (DNA): TGTGCTAGCAGCTTAGACATAGGCAGCCATGAGCAGTTCTTC. As protein: CASSLDIGSHEQFF.

This rearrangement joins TRBV7-2 to TRBJ2-4; TRBD1 is a possible D gene (6 bases). The CDR3 is 16 residues long. CDR1 and CDR2 (germline): SGHTA, FQGNSA. Trimming removed 5 bases at V and 4 bases at J, with 18 bases between. In nucleotides, the CDR3 is TGTGCCAGCAGCCCAGGGGCGCCCCCCCGGAAAAACATTCAGTACTTC. This codes for CASSPGAPPRKNIQYF.

The chain links TRBV29-1 to TRBJ2-1, with TRBD2 matching over 13 bases. V was clipped by 1 base and J by 9 bases; unmatched bases: 9. The germline V gene encodes CDR1 SQVTM and CDR2 ANQGSEA. This CDR3 has 16 amino acids. The CDR3 spells CSVEGTSGSGFGEQFF. The CDR3 nucleotides read TGCAGCGTTGAAGGGACTAGCGGGAGTGGTTTCGGTGAGCAGTTCTTC.

V usage is TRBV15 and J usage is TRBJ1-5; D possibly corresponds to TRBD1 (5 bases). The V gene's germline CDR1 is LNHNV and CDR2 YYDKDF (reference sequence). Between the trimmed V and J ends, which lost 2 bases and 5 bases, there was a span of 10 bases. The CDR3 is 14 amino acids. CDR3 coding DNA: TGTGCCACCAGCAGAAAAGACAGTTATCAGCCCCAGCATTTT. It yields the protein CATSRKDSYQPQHF.